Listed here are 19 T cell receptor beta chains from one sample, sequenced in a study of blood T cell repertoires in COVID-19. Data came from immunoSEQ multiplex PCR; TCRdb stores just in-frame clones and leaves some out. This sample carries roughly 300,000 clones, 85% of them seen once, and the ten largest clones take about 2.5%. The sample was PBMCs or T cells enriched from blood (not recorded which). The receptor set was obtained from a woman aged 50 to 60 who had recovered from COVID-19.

The CDR3 sequence: CASSTPGQGVYEQYF. The CDR3 DNA follows: TGTGCCAGCAGCACACCGGGACAGGGGGTATACGAGCAGTACTTC. The chain recombines TRBV7-8 with TRBJ2-7; 11 bases agree with TRBD1. The CDR3 sequence is 15 residues long. Losses at the gene ends were 5 bases for V and 4 bases for J; bases not matched to a gene: 7. CDR1 is SGHVS and CDR2 is FQNEAQ in the germline V gene.

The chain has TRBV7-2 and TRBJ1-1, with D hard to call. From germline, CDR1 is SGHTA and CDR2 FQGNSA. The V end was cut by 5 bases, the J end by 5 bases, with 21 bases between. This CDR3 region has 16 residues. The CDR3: CASSPLVGSWETEAFF. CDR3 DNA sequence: TGTGCCAGCAGCCCCCTAGTTGGCAGTTGGGAGACTGAAGCTTTCTTT.

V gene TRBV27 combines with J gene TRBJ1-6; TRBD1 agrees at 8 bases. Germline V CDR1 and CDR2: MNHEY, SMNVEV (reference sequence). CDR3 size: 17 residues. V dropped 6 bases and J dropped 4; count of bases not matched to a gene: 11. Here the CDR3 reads CASRHLKQGGYNSPLHF. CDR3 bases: TGTGCCAGCAGGCATCTAAAACAGGGGGGATATAATTCACCCCTCCACTTT.

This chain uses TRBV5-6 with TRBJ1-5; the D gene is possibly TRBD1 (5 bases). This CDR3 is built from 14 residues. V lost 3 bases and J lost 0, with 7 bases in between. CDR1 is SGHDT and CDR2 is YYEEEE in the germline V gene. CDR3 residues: CASSSTGSNQPQHF. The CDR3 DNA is TGTGCCAGCAGCTCCACAGGTAGCAATCAGCCCCAGCATTTT.

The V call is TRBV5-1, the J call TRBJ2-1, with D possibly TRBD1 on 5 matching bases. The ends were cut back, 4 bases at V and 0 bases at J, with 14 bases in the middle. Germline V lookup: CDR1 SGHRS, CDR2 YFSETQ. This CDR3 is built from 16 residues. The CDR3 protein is CASSPRVISSYNEQFF. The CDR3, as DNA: TGCGCCAGCAGCCCCAGGGTGATCAGCTCCTACAATGAGCAGTTCTTC.

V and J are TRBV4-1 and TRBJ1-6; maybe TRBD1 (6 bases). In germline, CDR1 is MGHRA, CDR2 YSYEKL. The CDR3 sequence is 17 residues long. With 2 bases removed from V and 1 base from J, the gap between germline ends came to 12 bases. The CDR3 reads CASSQQGIRSYNSPLHF. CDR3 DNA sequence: TGCGCCAGCAGCCAACAGGGGATTCGGTCCTATAATTCACCCCTCCACTTT.

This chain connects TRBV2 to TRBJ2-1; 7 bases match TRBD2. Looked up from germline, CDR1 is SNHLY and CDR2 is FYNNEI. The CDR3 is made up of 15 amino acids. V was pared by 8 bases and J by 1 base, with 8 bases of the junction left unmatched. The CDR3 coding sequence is TGTGCCAGCCGGTTTCGACTAGCATCCTACAATGAGCAGTTCTTC. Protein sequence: CASRFRLASYNEQFF.

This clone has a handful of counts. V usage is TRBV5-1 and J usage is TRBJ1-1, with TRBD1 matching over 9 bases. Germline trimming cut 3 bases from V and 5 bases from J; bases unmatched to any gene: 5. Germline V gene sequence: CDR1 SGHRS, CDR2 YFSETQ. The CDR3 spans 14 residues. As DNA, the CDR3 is TGCGCCAGCAGCTCTACCGGGACAGGGACTGAAGCTTTCTTT. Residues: CASSSTGTGTEAFF.

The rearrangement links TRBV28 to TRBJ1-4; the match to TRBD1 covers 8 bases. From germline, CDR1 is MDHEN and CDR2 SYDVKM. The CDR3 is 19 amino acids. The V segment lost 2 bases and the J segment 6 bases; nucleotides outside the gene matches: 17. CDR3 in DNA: TGTGCCAGCAGTTTAGTCTCGCCTCCCCACAGGGGGAAGGATGAAAAACTGTTTTTT. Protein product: CASSLVSPPHRGKDEKLFF.

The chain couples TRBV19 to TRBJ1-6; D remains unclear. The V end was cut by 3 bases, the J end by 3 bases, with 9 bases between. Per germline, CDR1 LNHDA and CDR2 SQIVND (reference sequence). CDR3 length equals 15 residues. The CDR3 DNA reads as TGTGCCAGTAGTATCCAGGCCGACTATAATTCACCCCTCCACTTT. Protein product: CASSIQADYNSPLHF.

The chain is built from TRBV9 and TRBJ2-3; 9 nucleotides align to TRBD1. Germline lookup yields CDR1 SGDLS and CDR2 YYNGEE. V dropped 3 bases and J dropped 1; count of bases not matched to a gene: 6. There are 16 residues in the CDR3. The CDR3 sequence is CASSGLQGAGTDTQYF. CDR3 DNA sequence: TGTGCCAGCAGCGGATTACAGGGGGCTGGCACAGATACGCAGTATTTT.

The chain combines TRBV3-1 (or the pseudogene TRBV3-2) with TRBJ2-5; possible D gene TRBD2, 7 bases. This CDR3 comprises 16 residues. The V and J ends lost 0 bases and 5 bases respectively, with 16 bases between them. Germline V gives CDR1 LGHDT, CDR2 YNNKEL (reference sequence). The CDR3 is CASSQDKFGGGETQYF. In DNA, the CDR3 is TGTGCCAGCAGCCAAGATAAATTTGGGGGGGGCGAGACCCAGTACTTC.

The CDR3 loop reads CASSFDGGLQETQYF. The CDR3 DNA follows: TGTGCCAGCAGCTTTGACGGGGGACTTCAAGAGACCCAGTACTTC. This chain connects TRBV12-1 to TRBJ2-5; the D call of TRBD2 is as the table states it, not checked on the DNA. TRBV12-1 is a listed pseudogene. The CDR3 consists of 15 residues.

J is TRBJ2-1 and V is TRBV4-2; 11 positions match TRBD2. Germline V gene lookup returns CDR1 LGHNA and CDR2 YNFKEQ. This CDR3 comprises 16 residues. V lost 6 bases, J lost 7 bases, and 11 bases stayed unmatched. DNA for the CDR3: TGTGCCAGCAGTTTCAAACTAGCGGGAGTAGGAAATGAGCAGTTCTTC. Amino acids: CASSFKLAGVGNEQFF.

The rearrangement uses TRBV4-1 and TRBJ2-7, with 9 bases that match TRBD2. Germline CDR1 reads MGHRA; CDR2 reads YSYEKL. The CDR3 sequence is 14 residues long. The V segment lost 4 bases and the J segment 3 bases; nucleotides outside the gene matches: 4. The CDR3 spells CASSLVTSGYEQYF. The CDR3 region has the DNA TGCGCCAGCAGCCTAGTGACTAGCGGCTACGAGCAGTACTTC.

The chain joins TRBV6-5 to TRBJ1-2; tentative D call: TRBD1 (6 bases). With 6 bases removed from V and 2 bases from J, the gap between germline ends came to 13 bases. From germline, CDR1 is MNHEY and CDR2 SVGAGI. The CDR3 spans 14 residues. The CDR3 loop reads CASRKRTENYGYTF. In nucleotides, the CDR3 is TGTGCCAGCAGGAAGCGGACAGAAAACTATGGCTACACCTTC.

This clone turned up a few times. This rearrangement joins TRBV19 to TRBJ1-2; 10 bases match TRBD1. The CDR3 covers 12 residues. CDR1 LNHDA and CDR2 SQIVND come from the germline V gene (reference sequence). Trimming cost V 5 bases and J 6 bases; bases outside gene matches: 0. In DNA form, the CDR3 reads TGTGCCAGTAGTGACAGGGGGCATGGCTACACCTTC. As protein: CASSDRGHGYTF.

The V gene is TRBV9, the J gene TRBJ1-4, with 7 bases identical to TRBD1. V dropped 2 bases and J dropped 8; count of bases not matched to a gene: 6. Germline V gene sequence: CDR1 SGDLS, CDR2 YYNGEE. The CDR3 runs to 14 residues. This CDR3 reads CASSVTGQREKLFF. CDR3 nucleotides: TGTGCCAGCAGCGTGACGGGACAGCGCGAAAAACTGTTTTTT.

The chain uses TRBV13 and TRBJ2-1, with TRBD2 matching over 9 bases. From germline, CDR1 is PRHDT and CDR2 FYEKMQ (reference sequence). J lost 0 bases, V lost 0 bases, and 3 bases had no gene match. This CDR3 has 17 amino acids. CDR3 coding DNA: TGTGCCAGCAGCTTAGGCCGAGCGGGAGGCTCCTACAATGAGCAGTTCTTC. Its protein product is CASSLGRAGGSYNEQFF.